One T cell receptor (beta chain) is described in this entry. Its target is not known. The data originate from a study of radiotherapy plus CTLA-4 blockade in lung cancer. Overall study: Disease control was achieved by around 33% of patients, and objective responses by 18%. Study-wide points: Tumor-derived TCR clones expanded in blood after radiotherapy plus ipilimumab. Early shifts in blood T cell clones, with interferon-beta, reportedly predicted response best.

Each patient with chemo-refractory metastatic non-small-cell lung cancer was treated with focal radiation plus CTLA-4 blockade using ipilimumab. The junction had 9 bases not matched to a gene; V was cut back by 0 bases and J by 1 base. The length of the CDR3 is 17 residues. Germline V gene data show CDR1 as MDHEN and CDR2 as SYDVKM. Produced via immunoSEQ multiplex PCR; TCRdb's table is partial and in-frame only. The data contain approximately 76,000 clones, about four fifths of them singletons. The chain is built from TRBV28 and TRBJ2-7; TRBD2 agrees at 7 bases. This clonotype was obtained from a human donor with non-small cell lung cancer who had a partial response to radiotherapy plus ipilimumab. Some clones in this sample may be carry-over from other donors' samples. Material: peripheral blood, obtained from a patient treated with radiotherapy plus ipilimumab. CDR3 sequence (DNA): TGTGCCAGCAGTTTATGGAGGCGGGAGAGTTGGTCCTACGAGCAGTACTTC. This translates into CASSLWRRESWSYEQYF.